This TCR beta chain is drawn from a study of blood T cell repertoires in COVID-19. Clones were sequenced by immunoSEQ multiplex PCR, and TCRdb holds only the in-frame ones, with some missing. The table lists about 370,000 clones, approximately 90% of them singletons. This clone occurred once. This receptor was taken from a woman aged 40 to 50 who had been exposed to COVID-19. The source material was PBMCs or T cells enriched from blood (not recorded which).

The CDR3, as DNA: TGCGCCAGCAGCCAAGAAACTTATACGCAGTATTTT. The encoded protein is CASSQETYTQYF. This chain uses TRBV4-1 with TRBJ2-3; D remains unclear. The CDR3 runs 12 residues. Trimming took 0 bases from V and 7 from J, leaving 5 bases between them. Germline values: CDR1 MGHRA, CDR2 YSYEKL.